This section outlines one TCR beta chain sequence together with its context. The sample originates from a study of blood T cell repertoires in COVID-19. Germline V gene sequence: CDR1 MNHEY, CDR2 SVGAGI. V lost 5 bases to trimming and J lost 4 bases, with 16 bases between them. The CDR3 extends over 15 amino acids. Only in-frame clones appear in the TCRdb table, and some are missing; sequencing was by immunoSEQ multiplex PCR. The sample lists 200,000 to 250,000 clones, approximately 82% seen once, with approximately 4% in the top ten. The sequence derives from a woman older than 75 with acute or convalescent COVID-19. This chain links TRBV6-5 with TRBJ2-3, with D possibly being TRBD1 (6 bases). Sequences were obtained from peripheral blood. This CDR3 reads CASSTQGEVSDTQYF. The CDR3 DNA follows: TGTGCCAGCAGTACACAGGGAGAAGTTTCAGATACGCAGTATTTT.